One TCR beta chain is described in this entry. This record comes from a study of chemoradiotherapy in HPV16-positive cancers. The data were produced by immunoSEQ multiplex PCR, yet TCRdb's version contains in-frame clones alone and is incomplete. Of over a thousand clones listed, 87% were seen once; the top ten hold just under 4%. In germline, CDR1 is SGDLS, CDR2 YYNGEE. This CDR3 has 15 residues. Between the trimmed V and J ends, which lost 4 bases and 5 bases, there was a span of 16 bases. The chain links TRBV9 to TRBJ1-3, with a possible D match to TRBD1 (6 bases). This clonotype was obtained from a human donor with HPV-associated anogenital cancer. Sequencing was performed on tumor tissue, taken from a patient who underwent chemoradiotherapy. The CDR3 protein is CASSQSGTPRNTIYF. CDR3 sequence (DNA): TGTGCCAGCAGCCAAAGTGGGACACCCAGAAACACCATATATTTT.